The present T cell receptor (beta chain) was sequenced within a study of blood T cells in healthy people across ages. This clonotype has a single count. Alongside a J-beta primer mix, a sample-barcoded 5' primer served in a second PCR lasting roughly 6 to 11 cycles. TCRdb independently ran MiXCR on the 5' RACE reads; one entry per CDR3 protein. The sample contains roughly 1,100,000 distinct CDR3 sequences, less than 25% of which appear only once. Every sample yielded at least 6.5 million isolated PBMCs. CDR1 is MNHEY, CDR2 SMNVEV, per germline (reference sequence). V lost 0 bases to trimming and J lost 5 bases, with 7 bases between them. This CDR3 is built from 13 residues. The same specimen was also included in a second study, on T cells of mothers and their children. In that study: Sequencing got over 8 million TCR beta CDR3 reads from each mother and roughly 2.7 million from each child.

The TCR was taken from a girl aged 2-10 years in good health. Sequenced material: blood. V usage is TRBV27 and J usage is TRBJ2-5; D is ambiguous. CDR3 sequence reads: CASSLSATETQYF. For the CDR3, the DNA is TGTGCCAGCAGTTTATCGGCGACGGAGACCCAGTACTTC.